The rows below give T cell receptor beta chains drawn from one sample of a study of immune cell composition in non-small cell lung cancer. The method was immunoSEQ multiplex PCR; TCRdb's version includes in-frame clones alone and lacks a portion of them. The sample records around 2,500 clones, 75% to 80% being singletons. Sequencing was done on a sample of lung tumor tissue. These receptors all come from a human donor with non-small cell lung cancer. Both conserved end residues are part of each CDR3. The D gene is left open where the match is weak. Clone size, where shown, is once, few, many, or a class for clones that have expanded.

size | D | J | V | DNA | CDR3
NA | TRBD2 | TRBJ2-1 | TRBV7-9 | TGTGCCAGCAGCTTAGCACTAGCGGGGGACAATGAGCAGTTCTTC | CASSLALAGDNEQFF
NA | TRBD2 | TRBJ2-1 | TRBV4-3 | TGCGCCAGCAGCCAAGAGCGCATGCGGACTAGCGGGCTTGTCAATGAGCAGTTCTTC | CASSQERMRTSGLVNEQFF
NA | TRBD1 | TRBJ2-5 | TRBV6-5 | TGTGCCAGCAGTTACTGGGAGACAGGGTGGTCGGAGACCCAGTACTTC | CASSYWETGWSETQYF
NA | TRBD2 | TRBJ2-3 | TRBV29-1 | TGCAGCGTTGAAGATCATTCCCCCGCGGGAGTCAGCACAGATACGCAGTATTTT | CSVEDHSPAGVSTDTQYF
once | NA | TRBJ2-5 | TRBV28 | TGTGCCAGCACGGACAGTACAGAGACCCAGTACTTC | CASTDSTETQYF
NA | TRBD2 | TRBJ2-3 | TRBV7-3 | TGTGCCAGCAGCATACTAGCGGGAGGGCCAGATACGCAGTATTTT | CASSILAGGPDTQYF
NA | TRBD2 | TRBJ2-6 | TRBV19 | TGTGCCAGTATTGGACTAGCGGGAGCTGGGGCCAACGTCCTGACTTTC | CASIGLAGAGANVLTF
few | NA | TRBJ1-3 | TRBV6-5 | TGTGCCAGCCGGGCGGGAAGAAACACCATATATTTT | CASRAGRNTIYF
NA | TRBD2 | TRBJ2-5 | TRBV18 | TGTGCCAGCTCACCGACTAGCGGACAAGAGACCCAGTACTTC | CASSPTSGQETQYF
large | NA | TRBJ1-2 | TRBV6-5 | TGTGCCAGCAGTTACTCGCAGGGGTCTAACTATGGCTACACCTTC | CASSYSQGSNYGYTF
NA | TRBD1 | TRBJ2-7 | TRBV19 | TGTGCCAGTAGCTCCGGGACAGGATACGAGCAGTACTTC | CASSSGTGYEQYF
NA | TRBD2 | TRBJ2-5 | TRBV9 | TGTGCCAGCAGCGCTCTAGCGGGAGTCGGGGAGACCCAGTACTTC | CASSALAGVGETQYF
NA | TRBD2 | TRBJ2-1 | TRBV30 | TGTGCCTGGAGTGTACCTCTACTAGCGGGAGGCCGCGGTGAGCAGTTCTTC | CAWSVPLLAGGRGEQFF
NA | TRBD1 | TRBJ1-1 | TRBV9 | TGTGCCAGCAGCGTAGCAGGGACAGGGGCTGAAGCTTTCTTT | CASSVAGTGAEAFF
NA | NA | TRBJ2-5 | TRBV29-1 | TGCAGCGTTGAATGGGCCAGCGGACAAGAGACCCAGTACTTC | CSVEWASGQETQYF
few | NA | TRBJ1-1 | TRBV18 | TGTGCCAGCTTACCGGAGCTTGTTGACACTGAAGCTTTCTTT | CASLPELVDTEAFF
large | NA | TRBJ1-1 | TRBV29-1 | TGCAGCGTTGGGCTGAACACTGAAGCTTTCTTT | CSVGLNTEAFF
NA | TRBD1 | TRBJ2-4 | TRBV27 | TGTGCCAGCAGTAGACAGGGGACAAACATTCAGTACTTC | CASSRQGTNIQYF
NA | NA | TRBJ2-5 | TRBV7-7 | TGTGCTAGCAGCTTAGCGGGCAGGGGGGAGACCCAGTACTTC | CASSLAGRGETQYF
NA | TRBD1 | TRBJ1-3 | TRBV6-5 | TGTGCCAGCAGTCCGGACAGGGGAGCCGGAAACACCATATATTTT | CASSPDRGAGNTIYF
few | NA | TRBJ1-4 | TRBV18 | TGTGCCAGCTCACCACTCTCAGGGATGGCTAATGAAAAACTGTTTTTT | CASSPLSGMANEKLFF
once | TRBD1 | TRBJ2-1 | TRBV29-1 | TGCAGCGTTGGGGAAGCTCAGGGGGCTAGGGATGAGCAGTTCTTC | CSVGEAQGARDEQFF
NA | NA | TRBJ2-2 | TRBV4-3 | TGCGCCAGCAGCCAAGATTTTAAAGGGGAGCTGTTTTTT | CASSQDFKGELFF
NA | NA | TRBJ1-5 | TRBV28 | TGTGCCAGCAGCCCTGACAGATTAAATCAGCCCCAGCATTTT | CASSPDRLNQPQHF
NA | TRBD1 | TRBJ1-3 | TRBV27 | TGTGCCAGCAGTTTATCGGTTCAGGGGGGCGGAAACACCATATATTTT | CASSLSVQGGGNTIYF
NA | NA | TRBJ2-7 | TRBV30 | TGTGCCTGGTCTCCGGGATATTACGAGCAGTACTTC | CAWSPGYYEQYF
NA | TRBD2 | TRBJ2-7 | TRBV27 | TGTGCCAGCAGTTTATCGATGGGAGCGGGAGCTCCCTACGAGCAGTACTTC | CASSLSMGAGAPYEQYF
NA | NA | TRBJ2-1 | TRBV4-3 | TGCGCCAGCAGCCAAGAGGTAGGAGAGTACAATGAGCAGTTCTTC | CASSQEVGEYNEQFF
NA | NA | TRBJ2-2 | TRBV4-3 | TGCGCCAGCAGCCAAGATTGGGGTTACAGGGCTGGGGAGCTGTTTTTT | CASSQDWGYRAGELFF
NA | TRBD2 | TRBJ2-7 | TRBV4-1 | TGCGCCAGCAGCCAGGGGGGAGCTAGCGGGAGTCTCGAGCAGTACTTC | CASSQGGASGSLEQYF
NA | NA | TRBJ2-6 | TRBV5-6 | TGTGCCAGCAGCTTGCTGGGGCCTGGGGCCAACGTCCTGACTTTC | CASSLLGPGANVLTF
NA | TRBD1 | TRBJ2-3 | TRBV7-6 | TGTGCCAGCAGCTCGAGCCGGGACAGGGCCGCAGATACGCAGTATTTT | CASSSSRDRAADTQYF
NA | NA | TRBJ1-1 | TRBV5-1 | TGCGCCAGCAGCGATGTTAGGGGGGGCGAGAACACTGAAGCTTTCTTT | CASSDVRGGENTEAFF
NA | TRBD2 | TRBJ2-1 | TRBV6-6 | TGTGCCAGCAGTTACGGGCTAGCGGGATCCTACAATGAGCAGTTCTTC | CASSYGLAGSYNEQFF
NA | NA | TRBJ1-4 | TRBV7-9 | TGTGCCAGCAGGCGAGAAAATGAAAAACTGTTTTTT | CASRRENEKLFF
few | NA | TRBJ2-5 | TRBV27 | TGTGCCAGCAGTTTATCCCCTCTCTACAGACAAGAGACCCAGTACTTC | CASSLSPLYRQETQYF
NA | TRBD2 | TRBJ2-3 | TRBV6-6 | TGTGCCAGCAGGCCGGGACTAGCTCCCGATACGCAGTATTTT | CASRPGLAPDTQYF
NA | NA | TRBJ2-7 | TRBV5-5 | TGTGCCAGCAGCCCAGACATGATGGTAGATCGGGAGCAGTACTTC | CASSPDMMVDREQYF
NA | TRBD2 | TRBJ2-5 | TRBV2 | TGTGCCAGCAGCTTAGTGTTAGCGGGAGTGGAGACCCAGTACTTC | CASSLVLAGVETQYF
few | NA | TRBJ2-3 | TRBV29-1 | TGCAGCGTTGGACAGGTCCTACGCACAGATACGCAGTATTTT | CSVGQVLRTDTQYF
NA | NA | TRBJ2-1 | TRBV7-6 | TGTGCCAGCAGCTTAATTGGTCGGACATCCCGGCTCAATGAGCAGTTCTTC | CASSLIGRTSRLNEQFF
NA | TRBD1 | TRBJ1-6 | TRBV5-6 | TGTGCCAGCAACAAATTGACAGGGGGAAGGGGTAATTCACCCCTCCACTTT | CASNKLTGGRGNSPLHF
NA | NA | TRBJ2-6 | TRBV12-1 | TGTGCCAGCAGCCAATACAATGTAGGACAAAGTCGGGCCAACGTCCTGACTTTC | CASSQYNVGQSRANVLTF
NA | TRBD1 | TRBJ1-5 | TRBV4-2 | TGTGCCAGCAGCCAAGAGCGAGGGACAGGGTGGGATCAGCCCCAGCATTTT | CASSQERGTGWDQPQHF
NA | TRBD1 | TRBJ2-1 | TRBV5-1 | TGCGCCAGCAGCGTAGACAGGGGTTCATACAATGAGCAGTTCTTC | CASSVDRGSYNEQFF